The 30 T cell receptor beta chains in this list originate from one sample, sequenced in a study of response to subunit inactivated influenza vaccine. TCRdb re-analysed the RT-PCR reads in MiXCR, keeping a single row per CDR3 protein. The sample holds about 500,000 distinct CDR3 sequences, under 8.5% seen once. The sequences come from PBMCs from blood, collected 23 to 25 months after vaccination. These receptors were collected from a man between 50 and 69 years old who received an inactivated influenza vaccine.

This clonotype was seen ten or more times. The rearrangement uses TRBV14 and TRBJ2-1; D gene ambiguous. Per the germline V gene, CDR1 is SGHDN and CDR2 is FVKESK. Between the trimmed V and J ends, which lost 4 bases and 5 bases, there was a span of 12 bases. The CDR3 is 14 residues long. CDR3 protein: CASSPHTRHNEQFF. CDR3 DNA: TGTGCCAGCAGCCCCCATACAAGACACAATGAGCAGTTCTTC.

In its sample, this clonotype was seen a few times. This rearrangement joins TRBV20-1 to TRBJ2-7, with 12 bases matching TRBD2. This CDR3 comprises 15 residues. V lost 3 bases, J lost 3 bases, and 6 bases stayed unmatched. Germline lookup yields CDR1 DFQATT and CDR2 SNEGSKA (reference sequence). In DNA, the CDR3 is TGCAGTGCTAGGTTCCTAGCGGGAGGGCTCTACGAGCAGTACTTC. Protein product: CSARFLAGGLYEQYF.

J is TRBJ2-1 and V is TRBV29-1; TRBD1 might be the D (7 bases). This CDR3 comprises 13 residues. Trimming took off 4 bases at V and 4 bases at J, with 11 bases between the two ends. The germline V gene encodes CDR1 SQVTM and CDR2 ANQGSEA. As DNA, the CDR3 is TGCAGCGTTGCAGGGGGGCGGTACAATGAGCAGTTCTTC. As protein: CSVAGGRYNEQFF.

This clonotype occurred many times. This chain links TRBV19 with TRBJ1-6; D gene uncertain. The CDR3 loop spans 15 amino acids. Germline-derived CDR1 and CDR2 are LNHDA and SQIVND (reference sequence). The V gene lost 7 bases and the J gene lost 0 bases, with 10 bases spanning the gap. CDR3 DNA: TGTGCCAGTACCCCCCGGTACTCCTATAATTCACCCCTCCACTTT. Protein: CASTPRYSYNSPLHF.

The chain employs TRBV4-2 and TRBJ2-7; D is perhaps TRBD2 (5 bases). With 5 bases removed from V and 6 bases from J, the gap between germline ends came to 11 bases. There are 12 residues in the CDR3. CDR1 is LGHNA, CDR2 YNFKEQ, per germline. CDR3 residues: CASSGERAEQYF. CDR3 DNA: TGTGCCAGCAGCGGGGAGAGGGCCGAGCAGTACTTC.

The sample holds a few counts of this clonotype. The chain uses TRBV3-1 and TRBJ2-1; tentative D call: TRBD2 (6 bases). V gave up 4 bases and J gave up 8 bases, with 18 bases separating them. CDR1 is LGHDT, CDR2 YNNKEL, per germline (reference sequence). CDR3 length: 15 residues. CDR3 residues: CASSPRLGGVDEQFF. In DNA, the CDR3 is TGTGCCAGCAGCCCTCGACTCGGCGGGGTCGATGAGCAGTTCTTC.

This clonotype was observed a few times. CDR3 in amino acids: CASSSDSGIRGEQYF. The CDR3 region has the DNA TGTGCCAGCAGCTCTGATAGCGGGATCAGAGGCGAGCAGTACTTC. V gene TRBV7-2 combines with J gene TRBJ2-7; 8 nucleotides align to TRBD2. The CDR3 is made up of 15 amino acids. The germline V gene encodes CDR1 SGHTA and CDR2 FQGNSA. Unmatched junction bases numbered 11, after V lost 4 bases and J lost 6 bases.

This chain uses TRBV20-1 with TRBJ2-3; the D gene is possibly TRBD1 (5 bases). V was cut by 2 bases and J by 4 bases, with 28 bases left in between. The length of the CDR3 is 19 residues. CDR1 and CDR2 (germline): DFQATT, SNEGSKA (reference sequence). CDR3 region: CSARTDTHLTPLVADTQYF. Written as DNA, the CDR3 is TGCAGTGCTAGAACGGACACCCACCTAACGCCTTTAGTTGCAGATACGCAGTATTTT.

This clonotype was recorded many times. The chain couples TRBV20-1 to TRBJ2-1; 8 bases agree with TRBD2. The germline V gene encodes CDR1 DFQATT and CDR2 SNEGSKA (reference sequence). Trimming took 2 bases from V and 5 from J; bases not matched to a gene: 8. The CDR3 is 15 residues long. CDR3 in DNA: TGCAGTGCTAGATCGGAGCGGGGGCCCGACAATGAGCAGTTCTTC. Protein product: CSARSERGPDNEQFF.

This clonotype was picked up many times. This sequence joins TRBV28 and TRBJ2-3; D not resolved. V was pared by 8 bases and J by 9 bases, with 15 bases between. This CDR3 is built from 12 residues. Per the germline V gene, CDR1 is MDHEN and CDR2 is SYDVKM. The CDR3 nucleotides read TGTGCCAGCCGCTATCTTGCTAAAACGCAGTATTTT. Translation gives CASRYLAKTQYF.

A word on this clonotype: This may stem from a read error, because a much larger clone lies one nucleotide away. J is TRBJ2-1 and V is TRBV7-6; D is uncertain. CDR3 length: 11 residues. Germline-derived CDR1 and CDR2 are SGHVS and FNYEAQ. V was cut by 6 bases and J by 5 bases, with 5 bases left in between. The DNA of the CDR3 is TGTGCCAGCAGTTACGACAATGAGCAGTTCTTC. This sequence encodes CASSYDNEQFF. Combining the CDR3 with reference TRBV7-6 and TRBJ2-1 gives the whole variable domain GAGVSQSPRYKVTKRGQDVALRCDPISGHVSLYWYRQALGQGPEFLTYFNYEAQQDKSGLPNDRFSAERPEGSISTLTIQRTEQRDSAMYRCASSYDNEQFFGPGTRLTVL.

This chain connects TRBV6-1 to TRBJ1-2; TRBD1 matches at 8 bases. Germline V CDR1 and CDR2: MNHNS, SASEGT. Trimming removed 5 bases from V and 0 bases from J; junction bases left unmatched: 5. The CDR3 has 15 amino acids. The DNA of the CDR3 is TGTGCCAGCAGTCAGGACAGGGCGGCTAACTATGGCTACACCTTC. This encodes CASSQDRAANYGYTF.

This clonotype turned up a few times. The rearrangement uses TRBV10-3 and TRBJ2-7; weak D call: TRBD1 (6 bases). Germline V gene data show CDR1 as ENHRY and CDR2 as SYGVKD. The V end lost 7 bases, the J end lost 1 base, and 14 bases lay between the germline ends. CDR3 length: 14 residues. This CDR3 reads CAITGDLSSYEQYF. CDR3 nucleotide sequence: TGTGCCATCACAGGGGACCTGTCTTCCTACGAGCAGTACTTC.

This chain joins TRBV3-1 and TRBJ1-1, with a possible D match to TRBD1 (5 bases). V gave up 3 bases and J gave up 7 bases, with 12 bases separating them. Per germline, CDR1 LGHDT and CDR2 YNNKEL (reference sequence). The CDR3 is made up of 13 amino acids. The chain's CDR3 is CASSHNGGNEAFF. The CDR3 DNA follows: TGTGCCAGCAGCCATAACGGGGGGAATGAAGCTTTCTTT.

In its sample, this clonotype was seen a few times. The gene calls are TRBV24-1 and TRBJ2-1; TRBD2 matches 10 bases. CDR3 size: 16 residues. Per germline, CDR1 KGHDR and CDR2 SFDVKD. With V trimmed by 0 bases and J by 4 bases, 2 bases remained unmatched. The CDR3 protein is CATSDLKLAGYNEQFF. The CDR3 bases are TGTGCCACCAGTGATTTGAAACTAGCGGGATACAATGAGCAGTTCTTC.

The chain joins TRBV12-3 or TRBV12-4 to TRBJ2-3; 16 positions match TRBD2. Trimming removed 4 bases from V and 3 bases from J; junction bases left unmatched: 7. CDR3 length: 18 amino acids. This CDR3 is CASSSGTSGGALTDTQYF. CDR3 nucleotide sequence: TGTGCCAGCAGTTCCGGGACTAGCGGGGGGGCATTAACAGATACGCAGTATTTT.

This clonotype has only a few counts. The rearrangement links TRBV5-1 to TRBJ2-5; D is unresolved. Per the germline V gene, CDR1 is SGHRS and CDR2 is YFSETQ. Trimming took off 5 bases at V and 1 base at J, with 9 bases between the two ends. The CDR3 is 13 amino acids. The CDR3 sequence is CASRNGFQETQYF. In nucleotides, the CDR3 is TGCGCCAGCAGAAACGGGTTCCAAGAGACCCAGTACTTC.

There are many counts of this clonotype. The chain combines TRBV20-1 with TRBJ2-1, with D uncertain. In germline, CDR1 is DFQATT, CDR2 SNEGSKA (reference sequence). CDR3 length: 12 residues. Trimming cost V 1 base and J 8 bases, with 9 bases left between them. CDR3 in amino acids: CSARVLEYEQFF. CDR3 DNA sequence: TGCAGTGCTAGAGTATTGGAGTATGAGCAGTTCTTC.

The rearrangement uses TRBV7-9 and TRBJ2-7; D gene uncertain. The CDR3 contains 13 residues. In germline, CDR1 is SEHNR, CDR2 FQNEAQ (reference sequence). Trimming shortened V by 2 bases and J by 12 bases, and 17 bases separated the two germline ends. CDR3 sequence (DNA): TGTGCCAGCAGCTTAACAGAGACAAGCTCCCCGTACTTC. Its translation: CASSLTETSSPYF.

This clonotype was seen repeatedly, ten times or more. The chain recombines TRBV30 with TRBJ2-1; 11 nucleotides agree with TRBD1. V lost 3 bases, J lost 8 bases, and 6 bases stayed unmatched. The CDR3 contains 14 residues. Germline CDR1 reads GTSNPN; CDR2 reads SVGIG (reference sequence). CDR3 sequence: CAWSRTGGGDEQFF. Here the CDR3 DNA reads TGTGCCTGGAGCCGGACAGGGGGCGGCGATGAGCAGTTCTTC. Using reference TRBV30 and TRBJ2-1 for the parts outside the CDR3, the full variable domain is SQTIHQWPATLVQPVGSPLSLECTVEGTSNPNLYWYRQAAGRGLQLLFYSVGIGQISSEVPQNLSASRPQDRQFILSSKKLLLSDSGFYLCAWSRTGGGDEQFFGPGTRLTVL.

This clonotype has a handful of counts. This rearrangement joins TRBV4-2 to TRBJ2-3; D not certain. V gave up 3 bases and J gave up 6 bases, with 13 bases separating them. The CDR3 sequence is 14 residues long. Germline V gives CDR1 LGHNA, CDR2 YNFKEQ. The CDR3 sequence: CASSHDLGRDTQYF. CDR3 sequence (DNA): TGTGCCAGCAGCCATGACCTCGGTAGGGATACGCAGTATTTT.

J is TRBJ2-3 and V is TRBV5-1; D remains ambiguous. The V gene's germline CDR1 is SGHRS and CDR2 YFSETQ. This CDR3 contains 13 residues. Trimming took 0 bases from V and 2 from J, leaving 4 bases between them. DNA for the CDR3: TGCGCCAGCAGCTTGGATGCCACAGATACGCAGTATTTT. This gives the protein CASSLDATDTQYF.

At least ten counts were recorded for this clonotype. The CDR3, as DNA: TGTGCCAGCAGCCCTACAGGGGGCGACGCTGAAGCTTTCTTT. Amino acids: CASSPTGGDAEAFF. The chain employs TRBV3-1 and TRBJ1-1; 9 positions agree with TRBD1. The CDR3 totals 14 residues. CDR1 and CDR2 (germline): LGHDT, YNNKEL (reference sequence). The ends lost 4 bases at V and 6 bases at J; junction bases unmatched: 6. The full variable domain, rest sourced from reference TRBV3-1 and TRBJ1-1, is DTAVSQTPKYLVTQMGNDKSIKCEQNLGHDTMYWYKQDSKKFLKIMFSYNNKELIINETVPNRFSPKSPDKAHLNLHINSLELGDSAVYFCASSPTGGDAEAFFGQGTRLTVV.

This clonotype has ten or more counts. The CDR3 spells CSVEDRRGRETQYF. In nucleotides, the CDR3 is TGCAGCGTTGAAGACCGACGGGGGCGAGAGACCCAGTACTTC. V and J are TRBV29-1 and TRBJ2-5; either TRBD1 or TRBD2 may supply D (6 bases each). Germline lookup yields CDR1 SQVTM and CDR2 ANQGSEA. This CDR3 spans 14 amino acids. V shed 0 bases and J shed 4 bases, with 12 bases lying between them.

V usage is TRBV5-5 and J usage is TRBJ1-4; 8 bases map to TRBD1. After removal of 0 bases from V and 8 bases from J, the junction contained 15 bases not matched to a gene. The germline V gene encodes CDR1 SGHKS and CDR2 YYEKEE (reference sequence). The CDR3 runs 18 residues. CDR3 sequence reads: CASSLVGAGGASKEKLFF. The CDR3 nucleotides read TGTGCCAGCAGCTTGGTCGGCGCAGGGGGCGCTTCGAAGGAAAAACTGTTTTTT.

The rearrangement links TRBV3-1 to TRBJ1-1; D possibly corresponds to TRBD1 (6 bases). V was shortened by 10 bases and J by 2 bases, with 14 bases between the two germline ends. This CDR3 contains 13 residues. Germline CDR1 reads LGHDT; CDR2 reads YNNKEL (reference sequence). The CDR3 here is CATGGGLNTEAFF. The DNA for the CDR3 is TGTGCCACAGGAGGGGGGCTCAACACTGAAGCTTTCTTT.

This sequence joins TRBV6-1 and TRBJ2-1, with D uncertain. The germline CDR1 and CDR2 sequences are MNHNS and SASEGT. The V gene lost 3 bases and the J gene lost 0 bases, with 12 bases spanning the gap. This CDR3 is built from 16 residues. The CDR3 reads CASSEFTGSSYNEQFF. In nucleotides, the CDR3 is TGTGCCAGCAGTGAGTTCACCGGTAGCTCCTACAATGAGCAGTTCTTC.

This clonotype was observed at least ten times. The chain employs TRBV6-1 and TRBJ2-7, with TRBD1 matching 7 bases. Germline loops: CDR1 MNHNS, CDR2 SASEGT. The CDR3 sequence is 14 residues long. Trimming removed 1 base from V and 2 bases from J; junction bases left unmatched: 2. CDR3 DNA sequence: TGTGCCAGCAGTGAAGGACAGGGAGCCTACGAGCAGTACTTC. Translating it yields CASSEGQGAYEQYF.

This clonotype was picked up a small number of times. The V call is TRBV30, the J call TRBJ1-5; tentatively, D is TRBD1 (5 bases). V shed 4 bases and J shed 1 base, with 11 bases lying between them. The CDR3 loop spans 14 amino acids. Germline loops: CDR1 GTSNPN, CDR2 SVGIG (reference sequence). The CDR3 region has the DNA TGTGCCTGGAATGGCCCAGGGAGCAATCAGCCCCAGCATTTT. Encoded protein: CAWNGPGSNQPQHF.

The chain recombines TRBV29-1 with TRBJ2-1; the match to TRBD2 covers 9 bases. V lost 1 base to trimming and J lost 1 base; unmatched junction nucleotides: 5. This CDR3 spans 16 amino acids. Germline V gene data show CDR1 as SQVTM and CDR2 as ANQGSEA. CDR3 bases: TGCAGCGTTGAAGGAAGCCTAGCGGGGTCCTACAATGAGCAGTTCTTC. Amino acids: CSVEGSLAGSYNEQFF.